This TCR beta chain is from a study of identifying expanded T cells in peripheral blood. Measured with immunoSEQ multiplex PCR; TCRdb has only the in-frame clones, and not every one. The sample has more than 80,000 clones; about nine tenths are singletons. Overall study results and limits: Over two and four weeks, about 15 and 19 clones changed, versus 1.2 between replicates. Roughly 2-week clone count variance significantly increased as total template count grew.

As regards this clone: The antigen remains undetermined.

Collection occurred without any documented infections or immune events in donors. Sample: blood. The receptor was derived from a person aged 18 to 69 in good health.

The DNA for the CDR3 is TGTGCCAGCAGTTTATCAGGGGCGCGTGACTATGGCTACACCTTC. Translated, it gives CASSLSGARDYGYTF. The genes are TRBV27 and TRBJ1-2; D perhaps matches TRBD1 (5 bases). Germline V lookup: CDR1 MNHEY, CDR2 SMNVEV (reference sequence). This CDR3 region has 15 residues. V was pared by 0 bases and J by 3 bases, with 11 bases between.